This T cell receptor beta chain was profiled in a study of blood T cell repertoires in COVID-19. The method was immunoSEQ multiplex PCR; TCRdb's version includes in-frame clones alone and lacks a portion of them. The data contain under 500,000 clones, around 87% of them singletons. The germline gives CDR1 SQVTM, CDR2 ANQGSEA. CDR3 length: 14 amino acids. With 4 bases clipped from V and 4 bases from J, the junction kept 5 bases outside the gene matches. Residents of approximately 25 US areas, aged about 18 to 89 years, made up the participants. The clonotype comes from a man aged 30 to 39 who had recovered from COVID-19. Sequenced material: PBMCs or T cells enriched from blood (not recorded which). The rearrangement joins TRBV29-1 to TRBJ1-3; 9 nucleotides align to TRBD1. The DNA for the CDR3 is TGCAGCGTTGTACAGGGGGCGCGGGGAAACACCATATATTTT. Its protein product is CSVVQGARGNTIYF.